Presented here are 20 T cell receptor beta chains from one specimen sequenced in a study of Ad26.COV2.S vaccination and SARS-CoV-2 variants. Described treatment: about 20 received Ad26.COV2.S at low or high dose, single or two shots; roughly five received placebo; per-sample allocation not given. Collection of samples fell on day 63 after the first vaccine or placebo injection. TCRdb keeps only in-frame clones here, not all; method: immunoSEQ multiplex PCR. The sample comprises about 400,000 clones, around 91% of which are singletons, and around 1.8% rests with the top ten. The sequencing used peripheral blood, collected in a trial of Ad26.COV2.S vaccine versus placebo. The receptors shown here come from a person aged 18-60 years who received the Ad26.COV2.S COVID-19 vaccine or a placebo.

The V call is TRBV7-9, the J call TRBJ2-5, with D possibly TRBD2 on 6 matching bases. From germline, CDR1 is SEHNR and CDR2 FQNEAQ (reference sequence). The V and J ends lost 5 bases and 1 base respectively, with 20 bases between them. The CDR3 is made up of 17 amino acids. CDR3 DNA: TGTGCCAGCAGCCCACCCCCACGGGCCGGGGGCCAAGAGACCCAGTACTTC. It codes for CASSPPPRAGGQETQYF.

This chain links TRBV18 with TRBJ2-3; maybe TRBD2 (7 bases). This CDR3 region has 15 residues. Germline V gives CDR1 KGHSH, CDR2 LQKENI. V was trimmed by 3 bases and J by 6 bases, leaving 16 bases between them. Here the CDR3 DNA reads TGTGCCAGCTCACCCTTAAAAGGGGGGGCGGATACGCAGTATTTT. Protein product: CASSPLKGGADTQYF.

The V call is TRBV11-2, the J call TRBJ1-3, with D hard to call. Germline lookup yields CDR1 SGHAT and CDR2 FQNNGV. The V end was cut by 5 bases, the J end by 0 bases, with 14 bases between. CDR3 length equals 16 residues. The CDR3 DNA sequence: TGTGCCAGCAGCGCTTCGAGGTTAACCTCTGGAAACACCATATATTTT. Its protein product is CASSASRLTSGNTIYF.

In DNA form, the CDR3 reads TGTGCCAGCAGCCCTAGGGGGGCACCCAATCTCGGGGAGACCCAGTACTTC. Amino acids: CASSPRGAPNLGETQYF. This chain connects TRBV13 to TRBJ2-5; perhaps D is TRBD1 or TRBD2 (6 bases each). From germline, CDR1 is PRHDT and CDR2 FYEKMQ (reference sequence). The ends were cut back, 5 bases at V and 5 bases at J, with 24 bases in the middle. The CDR3 has 17 residues.

The chain is built from TRBV6-5 and TRBJ1-1, with TRBD1 as a possible D gene (5 bases). This CDR3 is built from 13 residues. The germline gives CDR1 MNHEY, CDR2 SVGAGI. V was pared by 2 bases and J by 4 bases, with 8 bases between. DNA for the CDR3: TGTGCCAGCAGTTACGGGGGGGGCACTGAAGCTTTCTTT. This sequence encodes CASSYGGGTEAFF.

V and J are TRBV5-6 and TRBJ2-1; 8 nucleotides agree with TRBD2. Germline CDR1 is SGHDT and CDR2 is YYEEEE. V was pared by 4 bases and J by 1 base, with 7 bases of the junction left unmatched. The CDR3 loop spans 16 amino acids. The CDR3 region is CASSPPGLGSYNEQFF. The CDR3 bases are TGTGCCAGCAGCCCACCGGGACTAGGGTCCTACAATGAGCAGTTCTTC. Variable domain in full (rest from reference TRBV5-6 and TRBJ2-1): DAGVTQSPTHLIKTRGQQVTLRCSPKSGHDTVSWYQQALGQGPQFIFQYYEEEERQRGNFPDRFSGHQFPNYSSELNVNALLLGDSALYLCASSPPGLGSYNEQFFGPGTRLTVL.

The J gene is TRBJ1-6, the V gene TRBV6-1; the match to TRBD1 covers 7 bases. CDR3 length: 17 amino acids. V trimming: 2 bases; J trimming: 3 bases; junction bases outside the gene matches: 7. Looked up from germline, CDR1 is MNHNS and CDR2 is SASEGT. DNA for the CDR3: TGTGCCAGCAGTGAACGGGGGACAGCTCTCTATAATTCACCCCTCCACTTT. Protein product: CASSERGTALYNSPLHF.

The V gene is TRBV29-1, the J gene TRBJ2-5; TRBD2 aligns across 8 bases. Germline lookup yields CDR1 SQVTM and CDR2 ANQGSEA. V gave up 1 base and J gave up 4 bases; unmatched junction bases: 14. This CDR3 has 17 residues. The CDR3 DNA reads TGCAGCGTTGAAGTTGGAACTAGCGGACCCAGAGGAGAGACCCAGTACTTC. Translating gives CSVEVGTSGPRGETQYF.

This clone was recorded once. The V gene is TRBV9, the J gene TRBJ2-3; weak D call: TRBD2 (6 bases). The germline gives CDR1 SGDLS, CDR2 YYNGEE. There are 13 residues in the CDR3. Trimming took 6 bases from V and 6 from J, leaving 14 bases between them. In nucleotides, the CDR3 is TGTGCCAGCATGGCACCCGCGGGGGATACGCAGTATTTT. Translated: CASMAPAGDTQYF. Looking up the rest from reference TRBV9 and TRBJ2-3 gives the full variable domain: DSGVTQTPKHLITATGQRVTLRCSPRSGDLSVYWYQQSLDQGLQFLIQYYNGEERAKGNILERFSAQQFPDLHSELNLSSLELGDSALYFCASMAPAGDTQYFGPGTRLTVL.

This clone showed up just once. The chain carries TRBV28 and TRBJ2-1; D call uncertain. Germline CDR1 and CDR2: MDHEN and SYDVKM. The V gene lost 8 bases and the J gene lost 6 bases, with 20 bases spanning the gap. The CDR3 consists of 15 residues. CDR3 region: CASQALVSVSNEQFF. The CDR3 DNA follows: TGTGCCAGCCAAGCCCTAGTCTCCGTTAGCAATGAGCAGTTCTTC.

This CDR3 is CASSSKGSYTEAFF. Written as DNA, the CDR3 is TGCGCCAGCAGTTCTAAGGGGTCCTACACTGAAGCTTTCTTT. The V gene is TRBV10-2, the J gene TRBJ1-1, with D possibly TRBD1 on 5 matching bases. Looked up from germline, CDR1 is WSHSY and CDR2 is SAAADI. V dropped 5 bases and J dropped 3 bases, with 13 bases sitting between them. The CDR3 runs to 14 residues.

The chain joins TRBV2 to TRBJ1-1, with D tentatively TRBD1 (6 bases). Per the germline V gene, CDR1 is SNHLY and CDR2 is FYNNEI. The CDR3 spans 14 residues. Trimming pared 4 bases from V and 1 base from J, leaving 10 bases between. CDR3 nucleotide sequence: TGTGCCAGCAGTGGGACAGAAAGGAACACTGAAGCTTTCTTT. Translated, it gives CASSGTERNTEAFF.

J is TRBJ2-1 and V is TRBV30; 8 positions match TRBD1. V shed 1 base and J 6 bases; nucleotides not matched to a gene: 5. Germline CDR1 is GTSNPN and CDR2 is SVGIG (reference sequence). This CDR3 region has 14 residues. The CDR3, as DNA: TGTGCCTGGAGTGGGGGCAGGGGGCTCAATGAGCAGTTCTTC. It encodes CAWSGGRGLNEQFF.

This rearrangement joins TRBV11-1 to TRBJ2-1; unclear D gene. Germline loops: CDR1 SGHAT, CDR2 FQDESV (reference sequence). Between the trimmed V and J ends, which lost 5 bases and 7 bases, there was a span of 12 bases. The CDR3 consists of 13 residues. The CDR3 bases are TGTGCCAGCAGCCTGCCGGGCGCAAATGAGCAGTTCTTC. Amino acids: CASSLPGANEQFF.

This clone has just one count. For the CDR3, the DNA is TGCGCCAGCAGCGAGGACAGGGTAGTTGGCTACACCTTC. This translates into CASSEDRVVGYTF. The gene calls are TRBV5-1 and TRBJ1-2, with 8 bases lining up with TRBD1. The CDR3 contains 13 residues. Germline CDR1 reads SGHRS; CDR2 reads YFSETQ. V lost 4 bases and J lost 7; bases outside the gene matches: 6.

The CDR3 region has the DNA TGTGCCAGCAGGGGGGTAGGGGCTGTAAGCAATCAGCCCCAGCATTTT. Translation gives CASRGVGAVSNQPQHF. The chain is built from TRBV2 and TRBJ1-5; maybe TRBD1 (5 bases). V dropped 6 bases and J dropped 1 base, with 16 bases sitting between them. Germline-derived CDR1 and CDR2 are SNHLY and FYNNEI. There are 16 residues in the CDR3.

The chain has TRBV14 and TRBJ1-4; D ambiguous. V dropped 1 base and J dropped 8 bases, with 5 bases sitting between them. Germline-derived CDR1 and CDR2 are SGHDN and FVKESK. The CDR3 runs to 12 residues. The CDR3, as DNA: TGTGCCAGCAGCCAAGGAGGCGAAAAACTGTTTTTT. This sequence encodes CASSQGGEKLFF.

The rearrangement joins TRBV10-3 to TRBJ2-3, with 10 bases matching TRBD1. V lost 4 bases, J lost 2 bases, and 6 bases stayed unmatched. This CDR3 has 16 residues. Germline CDR1 reads ENHRY; CDR2 reads SYGVKD. The DNA of the CDR3 is TGTGCCATCAGTGTCCGGGACAGGGGACCCACAGATACGCAGTATTTT. It codes for CAISVRDRGPTDTQYF.

The CDR3 region has the DNA TGTGCCAGCAGTTTACAGGCCCTCTCCAACTACGAGCAGTACTTC. Its translation is CASSLQALSNYEQYF. The chain links TRBV28 to TRBJ2-7; D ambiguous. The germline V and J ends were trimmed by 2 bases and 3 bases, with 14 bases remaining between them. This CDR3 is built from 15 residues. Germline CDR1 MDHEN, CDR2 SYDVKM.

The rearrangement links TRBV6-5 to TRBJ1-4, with a tentative D call TRBD1 (5 bases). Germline CDR1 is MNHEY and CDR2 is SVGAGI. The CDR3 loop spans 15 amino acids. V dropped 7 bases and J dropped 4 bases, with 16 bases sitting between them. This CDR3 is CASTLRPGLNEKLFF. In DNA, the CDR3 is TGTGCCAGCACCTTGAGGCCAGGGCTTAATGAAAAACTGTTTTTT.